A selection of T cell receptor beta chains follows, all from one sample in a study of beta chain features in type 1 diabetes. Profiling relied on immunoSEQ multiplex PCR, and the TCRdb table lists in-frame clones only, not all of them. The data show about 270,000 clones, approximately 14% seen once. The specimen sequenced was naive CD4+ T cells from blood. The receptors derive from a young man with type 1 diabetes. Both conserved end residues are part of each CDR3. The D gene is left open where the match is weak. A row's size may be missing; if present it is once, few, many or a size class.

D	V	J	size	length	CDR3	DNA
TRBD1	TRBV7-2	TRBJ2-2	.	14	CASSLATGYMELFF	TGTGCCAGCAGCTTAGCGACAGGGTATATGGAGCTGTTTTTT
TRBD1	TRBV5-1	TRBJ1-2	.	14	CASSRGGADYGYTF	TGCGCCAGCAGCAGAGGGGGCGCCGACTATGGCTACACCTTC
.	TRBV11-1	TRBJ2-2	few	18	CASSSTSQWDSNTGELFF	TGTGCCAGCAGCTCCACTTCACAGTGGGACTCGAACACCGGGGAGCTGTTTTTT
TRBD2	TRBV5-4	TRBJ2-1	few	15	CASSLGGTSLNEQFF	TGTGCCAGCAGCTTGGGCGGGACTAGCCTCAATGAGCAGTTCTTC
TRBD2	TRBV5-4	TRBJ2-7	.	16	CASSRDGLASPYEQYF	TGTGCCAGCAGCCGTGATGGACTAGCGTCTCCCTACGAGCAGTACTTC
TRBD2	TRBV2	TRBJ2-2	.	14	CASTREGGNGELFF	TGTGCCAGCACCCGCGAGGGAGGGAACGGGGAGCTGTTTTTT
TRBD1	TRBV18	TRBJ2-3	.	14	CASSPTGGTDTQYF	TGTGCCAGCTCACCGACAGGGGGCACAGATACGCAGTATTTT
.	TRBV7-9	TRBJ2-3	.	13	CASTGLGPDTQYF	TGTGCCAGCACCGGTTTGGGGCCAGATACGCAGTATTTT
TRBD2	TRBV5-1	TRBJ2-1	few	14	CASSSSGRSNEQFF	TGCGCCAGCAGCTCTAGCGGGAGAAGCAATGAGCAGTTCTTC
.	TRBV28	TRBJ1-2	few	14	CASISRGFTYGYTF	TGTGCCAGCATCTCCAGGGGTTTCACCTATGGCTACACCTTC
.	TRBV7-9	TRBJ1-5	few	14	CASSFGQGNQPQHF	TGTGCCAGCAGCTTTGGGCAGGGCAATCAGCCCCAGCATTTT
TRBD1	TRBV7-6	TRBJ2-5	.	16	CASSLRLGQASGTQYF	TGTGCCAGCAGCTTACGCCTTGGACAGGCGAGCGGGACCCAGTACTTC
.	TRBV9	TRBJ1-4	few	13	CASSLDSSEKLFF	TGTGCCAGCAGCCTTGACAGTAGTGAAAAACTGTTTTTT
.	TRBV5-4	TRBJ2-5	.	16	CASSSNPGLIKETQYF	TGTGCCAGCAGCTCCAACCCGGGACTCATAAAAGAGACCCAGTACTTC
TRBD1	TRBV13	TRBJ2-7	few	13	CASSLTGGYEQYF	TGTGCCAGCAGCTTGACAGGGGGGTACGAGCAGTACTTC
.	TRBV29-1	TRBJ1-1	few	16	CSVEDIQIYMNTEAFF	TGCAGCGTTGAAGATATACAGATTTATATGAACACTGAAGCTTTCTTT
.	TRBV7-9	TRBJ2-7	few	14	CASSSGLGWYEQYF	TGTGCCAGCAGCTCGGGACTGGGTTGGTACGAGCAGTACTTC
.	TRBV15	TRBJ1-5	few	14	CATSREEENQPQHF	TGTGCCACCAGCAGAGAGGAGGAGAATCAGCCCCAGCATTTT
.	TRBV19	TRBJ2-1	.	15	CASRLSGSSYNEQFF	TGTGCCAGTAGGTTGAGCGGAAGCTCCTACAATGAGCAGTTCTTC
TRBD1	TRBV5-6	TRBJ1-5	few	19	CASSFFGTGLLSGHQPQHF	TGTGCCAGCAGCTTTTTCGGGACAGGGTTGCTGTCTGGGCATCAGCCCCAGCATTTT
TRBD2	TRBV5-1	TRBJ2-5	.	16	CASSLALAGRLETQYF	TGCGCCAGCAGCTTGGCCCTAGCGGGAAGGCTGGAGACCCAGTACTTC
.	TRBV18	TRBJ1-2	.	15	CASSPPGTGPGGYTF	TGTGCCAGCTCACCACCGGGAACAGGCCCAGGTGGCTACACCTTC
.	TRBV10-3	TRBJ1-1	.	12	CAVLGGGSEAFF	TGTGCCGTCCTCGGCGGGGGCTCTGAAGCTTTCTTT
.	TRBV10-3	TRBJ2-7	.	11	CAISAGSEQYF	TGTGCCATCAGTGCAGGGTCCGAGCAGTACTTC
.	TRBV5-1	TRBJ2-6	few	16	CASSLGPISGANVLTF	TGCGCCAGCAGCTTGGGGCCGATCTCTGGGGCCAACGTCCTGACTTTC
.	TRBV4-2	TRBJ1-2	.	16	CASSQYTTGDNYGYTF	TGTGCCAGCAGCCAGTATACGACAGGAGATAACTATGGCTACACCTTC
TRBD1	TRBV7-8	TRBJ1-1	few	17	CASSPRFRDRDATEAFF	TGTGCCAGCAGCCCGCGGTTTCGGGACAGGGATGCCACTGAAGCTTTCTTT
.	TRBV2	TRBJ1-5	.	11	CASSGGEPQHF	TGTGCCAGCAGTGGGGGCGAGCCCCAGCATTTT
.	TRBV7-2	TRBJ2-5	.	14	CASSLGPDGETQYF	TGTGCCAGCAGCTTAGGACCCGACGGGGAGACCCAGTACTTC
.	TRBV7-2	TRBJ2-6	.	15	CASSRGSSGANVLTF	TGTGCCAGCAGCCGGGGAAGCTCTGGGGCCAACGTCCTGACTTTC
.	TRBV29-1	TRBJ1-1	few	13	CSGSIRGNTEAFF	TGCAGCGGATCTATCCGGGGGAACACTGAAGCTTTCTTT
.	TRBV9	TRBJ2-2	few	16	CASSLAGGANTGELFF	TGTGCCAGCAGCTTAGCAGGAGGGGCGAACACCGGGGAGCTGTTTTTT
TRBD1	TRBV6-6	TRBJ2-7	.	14	CASSYRQGVYEQYF	TGTGCCAGCAGTTATAGACAGGGTGTCTACGAGCAGTACTTC
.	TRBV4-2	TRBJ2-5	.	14	CASSQEDSLGTQYF	TGTGCCAGCAGCCAGGAGGACAGTTTGGGGACCCAGTACTTC
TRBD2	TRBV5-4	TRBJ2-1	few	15	CASSSGGGLYNEQFF	TGTGCCAGCAGCTCCGGGGGGGGACTATACAATGAGCAGTTCTTC
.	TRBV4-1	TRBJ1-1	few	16	CASSQDLRGYDTEAFF	TGCGCCAGCAGCCAAGATCTTAGGGGGTACGACACTGAAGCTTTCTTT
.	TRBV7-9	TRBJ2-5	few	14	CASSTHAAGETQYF	TGTGCCAGCAGCACCCATGCGGCCGGGGAGACCCAGTACTTC